Below are 12 T cell receptor beta chains sequenced from a single sample in a study of cytomegalovirus exposure and HLA in healthy donors. Use of 60 Vbeta and 13 Jbeta primers characterized the PCR. Data came from immunoSEQ multiplex PCR; TCRdb stores just in-frame clones and leaves some out. The repertoire consists of some 140,000 clones, with roughly 80% occurring once and the leading ten covering more than 0.85%. Material for sequencing was PBMCs. These receptors were collected from a young man in good health and CMV-seronegative.

The J gene is TRBJ1-6, the V gene TRBV9; 10 bases line up with TRBD1. Trimming cost V 4 bases and J 9 bases; bases outside gene matches: 7. CDR1 and CDR2 (germline): SGDLS, YYNGEE. The CDR3 sequence is 15 residues long. The CDR3 nucleotides read TGTGCCAGCAGCTCAGGGGGGACAGGGGCTTCACCCCTCCACTTT. This gives the protein CASSSGGTGASPLHF.

V and J are TRBV25-1 and TRBJ2-1; TRBD1 matches 7 bases. Germline-derived CDR1 and CDR2 are MGHDK and SYGVNS. This CDR3 has 18 amino acids. V shed 3 bases, J shed 0 bases, and the junction held 11 bases outside the gene matches. The CDR3 is CASSDPGQRPRSYNEQFF. CDR3 DNA: TGTGCCAGCAGTGACCCGGGACAGAGACCTCGCTCCTACAATGAGCAGTTCTTC. Together with reference TRBV25-1 and TRBJ2-1, the CDR3 gives the full variable domain: EADIYQTPRYLVIGTGKKITLECSQTMGHDKMYWYQQDPGMELHLIHYSYGVNSTEKGDLSSESTVSRIRTEHFPLTLESARPSHTSQYLCASSDPGQRPRSYNEQFFGPGTRLTVL.

Only one count was recorded for this clone. This chain joins TRBV19 and TRBJ2-3; 8 bases are a match to TRBD1. CDR3 length: 15 amino acids. V gave up 6 bases and J gave up 5 bases; unmatched junction bases: 10. Germline V lookup: CDR1 LNHDA, CDR2 SQIVND (reference sequence). CDR3 nucleotides: TGTGCCAGTAGCTCGACAGGGGTGCGTGGAGATACGCAGTATTTT. It translates to CASSSTGVRGDTQYF.

The rearrangement uses TRBV7-8 and TRBJ1-6; the D gene is possibly TRBD1 (5 bases). V shed 5 bases and J shed 8 bases, with 16 bases lying between them. This CDR3 is built from 15 residues. Germline V lookup: CDR1 SGHVS, CDR2 FQNEAQ. CDR3 in DNA: TGTGCCAGCAGCCAGACGGGACGGGGGGATTCACCCCTCCACTTT. This gives the protein CASSQTGRGDSPLHF.

The V call is TRBV7-6, the J call TRBJ2-7; TRBD2 might be the D (6 bases). CDR3 length equals 17 residues. Germline V gene data show CDR1 as SGHVS and CDR2 as FNYEAQ. The ends were cut back, 5 bases at V and 3 bases at J, with 23 bases in the middle. The CDR3: CASSPKLRDGAVYEQYF. For the CDR3, the DNA is TGTGCCAGCAGCCCAAAACTGCGGGACGGGGCCGTCTACGAGCAGTACTTC. Based on the CDR3 plus reference TRBV7-6 and TRBJ2-7, the full variable domain is GAGVSQSPRYKVTKRGQDVALRCDPISGHVSLYWYRQALGQGPEFLTYFNYEAQQDKSGLPNDRFSAERPEGSISTLTIQRTEQRDSAMYRCASSPKLRDGAVYEQYFGPGTRLTVT.

This clone was detected a few times. This sequence joins TRBV25-1 and TRBJ1-2; tentatively, D is TRBD1 (5 bases). CDR1 and CDR2 from the germline V gene are MGHDK and SYGVNS. CDR3 length: 13 residues. V was pared by 6 bases and J by 3 bases, with 11 bases between. CDR3 nucleotide sequence: TGTGCCAGCAGATCGACAGACTACTATGGCTACACCTTC. This encodes CASRSTDYYGYTF.

J is TRBJ1-2 and V is TRBV27, with TRBD1 matching over 12 bases. Germline CDR1 MNHEY, CDR2 SMNVEV (reference sequence). Trimming removed 0 bases from V and 7 bases from J; junction bases left unmatched: 9. There are 17 residues in the CDR3. CDR3 in amino acids: CASSLSGTGGRVGGYTF. CDR3 DNA: TGTGCCAGCAGTTTATCCGGGACAGGGGGCCGAGTGGGTGGCTACACCTTC.

The V and J genes are TRBV6-1 and TRBJ2-7; D remains unclear. V was clipped by 0 bases and J by 7 bases, with 7 bases between them. The V gene's germline CDR1 is MNHNS and CDR2 SASEGT. The CDR3 totals 12 residues. CDR3 residues: CASSEARSEQYF. The CDR3 nucleotides are TGTGCCAGCAGTGAAGCCCGCAGTGAGCAGTACTTC.

The chain has TRBV6-5 and TRBJ2-3; possible D gene TRBD1, 6 bases. This CDR3 is 14 amino acids long. V was trimmed by 6 bases and J by 6 bases, leaving 16 bases between them. Germline V gives CDR1 MNHEY, CDR2 SVGAGI. The CDR3 is CASRPQQGADTQYF. DNA of the CDR3: TGTGCCAGCAGACCTCAACAGGGCGCCGATACGCAGTATTTT.

The V call is TRBV5-1, the J call TRBJ2-1; 8 bases are a match to TRBD1. The trim removed 0 bases at V and 4 bases at J, leaving 6 bases unmatched. The CDR3 has 16 residues. Germline values: CDR1 SGHRS, CDR2 YFSETQ. The DNA of the CDR3 is TGCGCCAGCAGCTTGGAGGGCAGGGGGCATTACAATGAGCAGTTCTTC. Translation gives CASSLEGRGHYNEQFF.

This clone occurred once. The rearrangement joins TRBV7-3 to TRBJ2-2, with TRBD2 as a possible D gene (6 bases). The CDR3 is 16 residues long. V was clipped by 5 bases and J by 2 bases, with 15 bases between them. Germline CDR1 SGHTA, CDR2 FQGTGA. The CDR3 reads CASSPPRSGNTGELFF. The CDR3 nucleotides read TGTGCCAGCAGCCCACCCCGTAGCGGAAACACCGGGGAGCTGTTTTTT.

V and J are TRBV14 and TRBJ1-2, with D unclear. The CDR3 runs to 13 residues. V was trimmed by 0 bases and J by 2 bases, leaving 4 bases between them. CDR1 and CDR2 from the germline V gene are SGHDN and FVKESK. CDR3: CASSQEGNYGYTF. CDR3 coding DNA: TGTGCCAGCAGCCAAGAGGGCAACTATGGCTACACCTTC. Combining the CDR3 with reference TRBV14 and TRBJ1-2 gives the whole variable domain EAGVTQFPSHSVIEKGQTVTLRCDPISGHDNLYWYRRVMGKEIKFLLHFVKESKQDESGMPNNRFLAERTGGTYSTLKVQPAELEDSGVYFCASSQEGNYGYTFGSGTRLTVV.